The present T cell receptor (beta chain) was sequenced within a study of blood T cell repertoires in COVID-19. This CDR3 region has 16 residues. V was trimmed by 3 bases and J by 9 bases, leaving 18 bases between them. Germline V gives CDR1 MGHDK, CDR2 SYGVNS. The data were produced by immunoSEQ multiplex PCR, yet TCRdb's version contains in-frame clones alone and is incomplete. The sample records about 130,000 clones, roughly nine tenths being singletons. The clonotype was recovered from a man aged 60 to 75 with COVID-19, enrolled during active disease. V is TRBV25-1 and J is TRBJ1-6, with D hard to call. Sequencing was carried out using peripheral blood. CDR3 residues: CASSDGKAGIGSPLHF. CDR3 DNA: TGTGCCAGCAGTGACGGAAAAGCAGGAATCGGTTCACCCCTCCACTTT.